The 29 T cell receptor beta chains reported below all come from one sample, sequenced in a study of cytomegalovirus exposure and HLA in healthy donors. Both 60 Vbeta primers and 13 Jbeta primers went into the PCR. The table came from immunoSEQ multiplex PCR; TCRdb's copy has only in-frame clones and leaves some out. Counted here are 200,000 to 250,000 clones, approximately 80% occurring once; the ten biggest clones make up around 4%. Sample: PBMCs. The receptor set was obtained from a male donor in good health and CMV-seronegative.

The V and J genes are TRBV7-9 and TRBJ2-3; tentatively, D is TRBD2 (6 bases). Germline values: CDR1 SEHNR, CDR2 FQNEAQ (reference sequence). V was shortened by 3 bases and J by 6 bases, with 10 bases between the two germline ends. The CDR3 totals 13 residues. CDR3 residues: CASSFAGPDTQYF. The CDR3, as DNA: TGTGCCAGCAGCTTTGCGGGACCCGATACGCAGTATTTT.

This clone was detected once. The genes are TRBV9 and TRBJ2-7; weak D call: TRBD2 (7 bases). V was clipped by 7 bases and J by 5 bases, with 25 bases between them. Germline V gene sequence: CDR1 SGDLS, CDR2 YYNGEE. The CDR3 sequence is 16 residues long. CDR3 region: CASGTLGGGPKDEQYF. In DNA, the CDR3 is TGTGCCAGCGGAACTCTAGGGGGAGGGCCGAAAGACGAGCAGTACTTC.

The genes are TRBV7-9 and TRBJ2-5; 7 bases are shared with TRBD2. Germline CDR1 reads SEHNR; CDR2 reads FQNEAQ (reference sequence). With 2 bases clipped from V and 7 bases from J, the junction kept 7 bases outside the gene matches. The CDR3 runs to 14 residues. CDR3 sequence reads: CASSLLAGVVTQYF. The CDR3 nucleotides are TGTGCCAGCAGCTTACTGGCGGGAGTTGTGACCCAGTACTTC.

In this sample, this clone turned up a few times. CDR3 DNA sequence: TGCGCCAGCAGCTCCCTCAGTGAGGTCAAGACTGAAGCTTTCTTT. Its translation: CASSSLSEVKTEAFF. The V call is TRBV5-1, the J call TRBJ1-1; D unresolved. Germline CDR1 SGHRS, CDR2 YFSETQ. The CDR3 runs to 15 residues. Trimming pared 3 bases from V and 5 bases from J, leaving 17 bases between.

The genes are TRBV7-9 and TRBJ2-7; TRBD2 aligns across 7 bases. CDR1 and CDR2 from the germline V gene are SEHNR and FQNEAQ (reference sequence). The length of the CDR3 is 14 residues. Trimming removed 7 bases from V and 0 bases from J; junction bases left unmatched: 6. Here the CDR3 DNA reads TGTGCCAGCATGGACGGGAGGAGCTCCTACGAGCAGTACTTC. Translation: CASMDGRSSYEQYF.

The chain combines TRBV6-5 with TRBJ1-2; D gene unclear. The CDR3 length is 11 residues. Deletions cut 6 bases from V and 3 bases from J, with 5 bases between. CDR1 MNHEY and CDR2 SVGAGI come from the germline V gene. CDR3 residues: CASRQDYGYTF. The CDR3 DNA follows: TGTGCCAGCAGGCAGGACTATGGCTACACCTTC.

On this clone: Mismatch with germline at one junction end may stem from a read error. The V gene is TRBV5-3, the J gene TRBJ1-3; TRBD1 matches 9 bases. TRBV5-3 is an ORF, with its function uncertain. The CDR3 runs to 14 residues. This CDR3 is CARRLGQGRNTIYF. The CDR3 nucleotides are TGTGCCAGAAGATTGGGACAGGGCAGAAACACCATATATTTT.

The genes are TRBV28 and TRBJ2-1; a possible D gene is TRBD1 (6 bases). V shed 4 bases and J shed 3 bases, with 16 bases lying between them. The CDR3 runs 16 residues. Germline V CDR1 and CDR2: MDHEN, SYDVKM. The CDR3 here is CASSSPGASFYNEQFF. The CDR3 nucleotides are TGTGCCAGCAGTTCCCCAGGGGCCAGCTTCTACAATGAGCAGTTCTTC.

This clone was found a few times. This chain connects TRBV4-1 to TRBJ1-1; D remains unclear. The V end was cut by 0 bases, the J end by 5 bases, with 16 bases between. Germline V CDR1 and CDR2: MGHRA, YSYEKL. This CDR3 is built from 16 residues. The chain's CDR3 is CASSQDRRSSGTEAFF. The CDR3 nucleotides read TGCGCCAGCAGCCAAGATAGGAGAAGTTCTGGGACTGAAGCTTTCTTT.

The chain joins TRBV2 to TRBJ1-1; a possible D gene is TRBD1 (6 bases). V was shortened by 3 bases and J by 6 bases, with 14 bases between the two germline ends. Per germline, CDR1 SNHLY and CDR2 FYNNEI. The CDR3 has 14 amino acids. The CDR3 here is CASSDRDIRPEAFF. The CDR3 DNA sequence: TGTGCCAGCAGTGATAGGGACATCCGACCTGAAGCTTTCTTT.

This clone was found a few times. The genes are TRBV27 and TRBJ1-1, with TRBD1 matching over 9 bases. The V gene's germline CDR1 is MNHEY and CDR2 SMNVEV (reference sequence). V lost 6 bases to trimming and J lost 4 bases; unmatched junction nucleotides: 9. CDR3 length: 15 amino acids. CDR3 sequence reads: CASRQGARRGTEAFF. In nucleotides, the CDR3 is TGTGCCAGCAGACAGGGGGCAAGGAGGGGCACTGAAGCTTTCTTT.

The chain is built from TRBV7-3 and TRBJ2-2, with 9 bases lining up with TRBD2. Germline V gene data show CDR1 as SGHTA and CDR2 as FQGTGA. With 5 bases clipped from V and 4 bases from J, the junction kept 11 bases outside the gene matches. This CDR3 contains 17 residues. CDR3 loop: CASSPNSGRIGTGELFF. The CDR3 DNA is TGTGCCAGCAGCCCGAATAGCGGGAGAATAGGCACCGGGGAGCTGTTTTTT. Filled out from reference TRBV7-3 and TRBJ2-2, the complete variable domain reads GAGVSQTPSNKVTEKGKYVELRCDPISGHTALYWYRQSLGQGPEFLIYFQGTGAADDSGLPNDRFFAVRPEGSVSTLKIQRTERGDSAVYLCASSPNSGRIGTGELFFGEGSRLTVL.

This rearrangement joins TRBV10-1 to TRBJ2-3; tentative D call: TRBD1 (6 bases). Germline V gives CDR1 WNHNN, CDR2 SYGVQD (reference sequence). V lost 4 bases and J lost 2, with 13 bases in between. The CDR3 is 15 amino acids. CDR3 sequence: CASSGGQRYTDTQYF. The CDR3 coding sequence is TGCGCCAGCAGTGGTGGACAGCGCTACACAGATACGCAGTATTTT.

The gene calls are TRBV30 and TRBJ1-1; D ambiguous. CDR3 length equals 18 residues. Germline V CDR1 and CDR2: GTSNPN, SVGIG (reference sequence). V lost 0 bases and J lost 1, with 21 bases in between. CDR3 sequence (DNA): TGTGCCTGGAGTGTACGACGGCCTGAAGCCGGAGGGAACACTGAAGCTTTCTTT. This translates into CAWSVRRPEAGGNTEAFF.

The chain is built from TRBV28 and TRBJ2-6; D is perhaps TRBD2 (6 bases). This CDR3 region has 14 residues. Germline CDR1 is MDHEN and CDR2 is SYDVKM. V shed 7 bases and J shed 1 base, with 8 bases lying between them. CDR3 loop: CASIAASGANVLTF. The CDR3 nucleotides are TGTGCCAGCATAGCGGCGTCTGGGGCCAACGTCCTGACTTTC.

V and J are TRBV7-3 and TRBJ1-1, with TRBD1 identical over 8 bases. The V gene end was trimmed by 1 base and the J gene end by 6 bases; junction bases not matched to a gene: 7. CDR3 length: 15 residues. Per germline, CDR1 SGHTA and CDR2 FQGTGA. The chain's CDR3 is CASSLMGQGAAEAFF. As DNA, the CDR3 is TGTGCCAGCAGCTTAATGGGGCAGGGGGCCGCTGAAGCTTTCTTT.

This chain joins TRBV29-1 and TRBJ1-2; 12 nucleotides line up with TRBD1. CDR1 and CDR2 (germline): SQVTM, ANQGSEA. The CDR3 is made up of 15 amino acids. Trimming cost V 6 bases and J 4 bases; bases outside gene matches: 9. CDR3 protein: CSVRDRGLTGYGYTF. The CDR3 DNA follows: TGCAGCGTCCGGGACAGGGGGCTCACGGGCTATGGCTACACCTTC.

The rearrangement uses TRBV30 and TRBJ1-1, with a weak D call TRBD1 (5 bases). V shed 1 base and J shed 1 base, with 7 bases lying between them. This CDR3 has 13 residues. Germline V CDR1 and CDR2: GTSNPN, SVGIG (reference sequence). CDR3 bases: TGTGCCTGGAGTGAGGGGCAGAACACTGAAGCTTTCTTT. Residues: CAWSEGQNTEAFF.

The chain recombines TRBV25-1 with TRBJ1-6; D perhaps matches TRBD1 (6 bases). CDR3 size: 14 residues. Germline lookup yields CDR1 MGHDK and CDR2 SYGVNS. The germline V and J ends were trimmed by 4 bases and 10 bases, with 14 bases remaining between them. CDR3 in DNA: TGTGCCAGCAGTGGAGCCTACAGGGACTCACCCCTCCACTTT. As protein: CASSGAYRDSPLHF. The full variable domain, rest sourced from reference TRBV25-1 and TRBJ1-6, is EADIYQTPRYLVIGTGKKITLECSQTMGHDKMYWYQQDPGMELHLIHYSYGVNSTEKGDLSSESTVSRIRTEHFPLTLESARPSHTSQYLCASSGAYRDSPLHFGNGTRLTVT.

This chain uses TRBV30 with TRBJ1-1; 12 bases match TRBD1. The CDR3 runs 14 residues. The V gene's germline CDR1 is GTSNPN and CDR2 SVGIG (reference sequence). J gave up 10 bases and V 3 bases, and 9 bases lay outside the gene matches. The DNA for the CDR3 is TGTGCCTGGAGCCTGGGACAGGGGGCCTCGGTAGCTTTCTTT. It is translated as CAWSLGQGASVAFF.

This clone was counted a few times. This sequence joins TRBV6-5 and TRBJ2-1, with 9 bases lining up with TRBD2. V lost 5 bases to trimming and J lost 8 bases; unmatched junction nucleotides: 10. Germline V CDR1 and CDR2: MNHEY, SVGAGI. The CDR3 covers 15 residues. The CDR3 loop reads CASSPGVAGVDEQFF. The DNA of the CDR3 is TGTGCCAGCAGTCCCGGGGTAGCGGGAGTCGATGAGCAGTTCTTC.

The chain links TRBV27 to TRBJ2-1; D may be TRBD2 (6 bases). Germline CDR1 and CDR2: MNHEY and SMNVEV (reference sequence). Trimming stripped 3 bases from V and 2 bases from J, with 17 bases between. The CDR3 length is 17 residues. CDR3 sequence (DNA): TGTGCCAGCAGTTTTTTGACTGTTAGGAGGGCCTACAATGAGCAGTTCTTC. Protein: CASSFLTVRRAYNEQFF.

This clone was detected only once. The chain combines TRBV29-1 with TRBJ1-2; D is undetermined. This CDR3 spans 12 amino acids. V was trimmed by 7 bases and J by 0 bases, leaving 9 bases between them. The germline V gene encodes CDR1 SQVTM and CDR2 ANQGSEA. Here the CDR3 reads CSATTTNYGYTF. The CDR3, as DNA: TGCAGCGCCACGACAACTAACTATGGCTACACCTTC.

The chain couples TRBV28 to TRBJ2-5; TRBD1 agrees at 9 bases. The germline V gene has CDR1 MDHEN and CDR2 SYDVKM. The V gene end was trimmed by 8 bases and the J gene end by 3 bases; junction bases not matched to a gene: 7. The CDR3 spans 14 residues. The DNA for the CDR3 is TGTGCCAGCCAGGACAGGGGCCAAGAAGAGACCCAGTACTTC. Amino acid sequence: CASQDRGQEETQYF.

The rearrangement uses TRBV6-5 and TRBJ2-1; a possible D gene is TRBD2 (5 bases). Germline V gene sequence: CDR1 MNHEY, CDR2 SVGAGI. CDR3 length: 15 residues. Trimming left V 6 bases short and J 7 bases short, with 19 bases between. The CDR3 loop is CASRGKREMVNEQFF. The CDR3 DNA is TGTGCCAGCAGGGGTAAAAGGGAGATGGTGAATGAGCAGTTCTTC.

The rearrangement uses TRBV5-6 and TRBJ2-1; 9 bases fit TRBD2. In germline, CDR1 is SGHDT, CDR2 YYEEEE. This CDR3 is 14 amino acids long. Trimming took 1 base from V and 7 from J; bases not matched to a gene: 3. The CDR3 is CASSLRLAGNEQFF. The CDR3 nucleotides are TGTGCCAGCAGCTTGCGGCTAGCGGGGAATGAGCAGTTCTTC.

The genes are TRBV30 and TRBJ1-2, with 9 bases lining up with TRBD1. Trimming took 5 bases from V and 5 from J; bases not matched to a gene: 9. Germline CDR1 and CDR2: GTSNPN and SVGIG (reference sequence). This CDR3 has 14 residues. The CDR3 bases are TGTGCCTGGTTCATGACAGGGGGAGAATATGGCTACACCTTC. Its translation: CAWFMTGGEYGYTF.

The J gene is TRBJ1-1, the V gene TRBV9; TRBD1 might be the D (5 bases). CDR1 and CDR2 (germline): SGDLS, YYNGEE. The CDR3 sequence is 15 residues long. V lost 0 bases and J lost 1, with 10 bases in between. The CDR3 here is CASSVATGGNTEAFF. The CDR3, as DNA: TGTGCCAGCAGCGTAGCTACGGGGGGGAACACTGAAGCTTTCTTT.

This rearrangement joins TRBV5-1 to TRBJ2-3; 7 nucleotides agree with TRBD2. CDR3 length equals 15 residues. Germline trimming cut 4 bases from V and 0 bases from J; bases unmatched to any gene: 5. Germline V gene lookup returns CDR1 SGHRS and CDR2 YFSETQ. CDR3 amino acids: CASSLGLDSTDTQYF. CDR3 bases: TGCGCCAGCAGCCTAGGACTAGATAGCACAGATACGCAGTATTTT.